What follows is one T cell receptor beta chain and its context. No antigen is known for it. No much larger clonotype is one base removed from it; base qualities were not supplied. TCRbeta CDR3 regions were amplified from genomic DNA using the immunoSEQ Assay, a bias-controlled multiplex PCR. The original pipeline was this. The number of nucleated cells in each sample was estimated from the amplification of reference gene primers within the assay. Sequence reads were collapsed and filtered to measure the absolute abundance of every unique TCRbeta CDR3 rearrangement. For each sample, productive Simpson clonality was calculated as the square root of Simpson's diversity index over productive rearrangements. TCRdb obtained this table from immuneACCESS and retained in-frame rearrangements with V and J assigned. These tables miss some clones; where compared with another copy, unresolved V genes account for less than half of the shortfall, and the remainder is unexplained. The V and J calls and clone size come from that table; D and trimming were worked out from the DNA. For this sample there are 250,000 to 350,000 clones; 87% appear just once. Approximately 8.1% of the sample lies in the top ten.

The sample belongs to a study of blood T cell repertoires in COVID-19 (dated by TCRdb to the early 2020s). With regard to the full study: Samples from collaborators originated in the United States, Italy and Spain and spanned both the acute and convalescent phases of COVID-19. The repertoires were made available in a free public database intended to serve as a resource for research on the immune response to SARS-CoV-2. The dataset comprised deeply sampled blood TCRbeta repertoires from subjects exposed to, actively infected with, or recovered from COVID-19. Where available, HLA class I and class II types were taken from metadata supplied by the sample provider and were not determined by assay-based typing. The material from the prospective study consisted of cDNA or gDNA derived from T cells, B-cell-depleted T cells, or PBMCs. A de-identified subject ID, COVID-19 status, age in years and sex were almost always included in the sample metadata. The samples were drawn from two sources: the first 160 participants of the ongoing ImmuneRACE study, and 1,000 to 1,500 subjects contributed by 6 global collaborators.

The germline V and J ends show losses of 2 bases and 5 bases respectively, and no gene match explains 7 bases of the junction. The germline V gene supplies CDR1 LGHNA and CDR2 YNFKEQ. CDR3 length: 15 amino acids, cysteine to phenylalanine. Solely the CDR3 DNA is kept, with 45 bases framed from the first base. Samples from volunteer blood donors who had recovered from COVID-19 were contributed by a second Seattle source. The collaborating institutions used their own protocols to collect whole blood in K2EDTA tubes. For TCRbeta analysis, collaborators shipped samples as frozen whole blood, isolated PBMCs, or DNA extracted from either of those sample types. On the study overall, not on this receptor specifically: The amount of clinical and demographic metadata varied by source and participant and was provided uncurated.

The receptor was derived from a woman aged 45-59 years who had recovered from COVID-19. The sequence links TRBV4-2 to TRBJ2-5; TRBD2 lines up with 8 middle nucleotides. Sequenced input: peripheral blood. The sequence in DNA is TGTGCCAGCAGCCAACCAACGGGAGGGATGGAGACCCAGTACTTC. Its product reads: CASSQPTGGMETQYF.